The sequence of this T cell receptor beta chain was determined in a study of blood T cell repertoires in COVID-19. V was trimmed by 7 bases and J by 2 bases, leaving 12 bases between them. Germline V gene data show CDR1 as LNHDA and CDR2 as SQIVND (reference sequence). CDR3 length: 14 amino acids. Measured with immunoSEQ multiplex PCR; TCRdb has only the in-frame clones, and not every one. The table includes hundreds of thousands of clones, over 80% detected once. The source of this sequence is a woman in her thirties with COVID-19, enrolled during active disease. The sample comprised peripheral blood. The chain recombines TRBV19 with TRBJ2-1, with D possibly TRBD2 on 7 matching bases. CDR3 sequence: CASTPGGPYNEQFF. As DNA, the CDR3 is TGTGCCAGTACCCCGGGGGGCCCCTACAATGAGCAGTTCTTC.